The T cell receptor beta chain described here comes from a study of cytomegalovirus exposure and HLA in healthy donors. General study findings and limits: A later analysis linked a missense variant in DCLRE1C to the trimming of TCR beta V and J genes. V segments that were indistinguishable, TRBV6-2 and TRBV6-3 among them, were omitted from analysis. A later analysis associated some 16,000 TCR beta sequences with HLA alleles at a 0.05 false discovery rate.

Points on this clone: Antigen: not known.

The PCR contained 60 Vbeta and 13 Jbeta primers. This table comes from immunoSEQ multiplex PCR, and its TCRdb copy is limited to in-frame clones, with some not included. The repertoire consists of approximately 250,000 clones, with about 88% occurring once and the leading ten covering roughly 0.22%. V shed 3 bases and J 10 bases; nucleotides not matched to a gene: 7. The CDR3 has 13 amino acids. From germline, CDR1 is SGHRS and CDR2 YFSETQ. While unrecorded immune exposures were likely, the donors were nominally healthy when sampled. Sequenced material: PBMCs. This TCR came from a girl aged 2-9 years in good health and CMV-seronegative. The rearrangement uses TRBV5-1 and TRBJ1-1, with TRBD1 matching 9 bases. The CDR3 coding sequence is TGCGCCAGCAGCTCAAACAGGGGGCGAGGAGCTTTCTTT. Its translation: CASSSNRGRGAFF.